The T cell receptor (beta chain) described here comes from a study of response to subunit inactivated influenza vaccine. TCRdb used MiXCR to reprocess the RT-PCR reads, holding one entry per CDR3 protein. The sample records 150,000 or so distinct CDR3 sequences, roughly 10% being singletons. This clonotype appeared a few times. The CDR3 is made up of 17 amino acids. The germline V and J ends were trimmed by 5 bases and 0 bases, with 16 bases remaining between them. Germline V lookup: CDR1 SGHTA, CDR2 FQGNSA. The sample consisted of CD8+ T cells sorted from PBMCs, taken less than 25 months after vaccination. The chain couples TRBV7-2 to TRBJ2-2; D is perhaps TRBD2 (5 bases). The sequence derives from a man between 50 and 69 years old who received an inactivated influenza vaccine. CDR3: CASSPGLGRSNTGELFF. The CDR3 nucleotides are TGTGCCAGCAGCCCTGGACTGGGAAGATCGAACACCGGGGAGCTGTTTTTT.